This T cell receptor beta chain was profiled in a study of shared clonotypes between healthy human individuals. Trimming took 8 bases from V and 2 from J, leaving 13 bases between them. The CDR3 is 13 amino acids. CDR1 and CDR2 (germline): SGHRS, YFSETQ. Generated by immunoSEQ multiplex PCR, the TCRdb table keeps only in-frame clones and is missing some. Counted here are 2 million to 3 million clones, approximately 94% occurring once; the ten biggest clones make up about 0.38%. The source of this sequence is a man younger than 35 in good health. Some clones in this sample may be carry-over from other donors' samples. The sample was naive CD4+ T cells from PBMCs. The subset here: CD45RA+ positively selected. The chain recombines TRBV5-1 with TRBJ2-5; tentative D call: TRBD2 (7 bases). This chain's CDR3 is CASGRGTQETQYF. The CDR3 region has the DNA TGCGCCAGTGGGAGGGGGACGCAAGAGACCCAGTACTTC.